Detailed here is one T cell receptor beta chain. Gene names denote mouse genes. Read data end 4 residues before the CDR3 end; the end is taken from the germline J gene. This specimen comes from a study of CD8+ T cells in alopecia areata. Extraction and reverse transcription of RNA yielded cDNA as the sequencing template. Clones were read by immunoSEQ multiplex PCR, and TCRdb kept only the in-frame ones, dropping some. Reported are around 300,000 clones, none seen only once; the ten largest carry 0.9% to 1.5%. The study sorted pooled cutaneous lymph node cells by CD4, CD8alpha, NKG2D, NKG2ACE and other markers. This CDR3 region has 14 residues. Germline loops: CDR1 NSQYPW, CDR2 LRSPGD (reference sequence). The V end was cut by 0 bases, the J end by 4 bases, with 9 bases between.

The sequence was collected from a C3H/HeJ mouse with alopecia areata. Mice of this strain are of MHC haplotype H2-k. The chain employs TRBV1 and TRBJ1-2; a weak D match, TRBD1 (5 bases). Sequencing input: CD4+ T cells sorted from a lymph node. The sequenced part of the CDR3 DNA is TGCACCTGCAGTGCAGAAGCCAGGGTCTCC. Translated: CTCSAEARVS. The entire CDR3 protein is CTCSAEARVSDYTF.